Below are 28 T cell receptor beta chains sequenced from a single sample in a study of radiotherapy plus CTLA-4 blockade in lung cancer. Profiled with immunoSEQ multiplex PCR; TCRdb holds only in-frame clones, not every one. The sample lists around 86,000 clones, over 80% occurring once. The specimen was peripheral blood, collected from a patient treated with radiotherapy plus ipilimumab. All receptors come from a human donor with non-small cell lung cancer who had stable disease on radiotherapy plus ipilimumab.

This chain joins TRBV4-2 and TRBJ1-2; TRBD1 matches 11 bases. Losses at the gene ends were 0 bases for V and 8 bases for J; bases not matched to a gene: 5. This CDR3 has 15 residues. Germline V CDR1 and CDR2: LGHNA, YNFKEQ. For the CDR3, the DNA is TGTGCCAGCAGCCAAGATAGGACAGGGGGCAAGGGCTACACCTTC. This codes for CASSQDRTGGKGYTF.

V and J are TRBV7-3 and TRBJ2-1; D might be TRBD2 (6 bases). V was clipped by 1 base and J by 8 bases, with 9 bases between them. Germline V gene data show CDR1 as SGHTA and CDR2 as FQGTGA. The CDR3 contains 13 residues. Written as DNA, the CDR3 is TGTGCCAGCAGCTTAAAAGGCGGGGATGAGCAGTTCTTC. The encoded protein is CASSLKGGDEQFF.

The chain couples TRBV5-1 to TRBJ1-5; D gene uncertain. This CDR3 has 14 residues. The V and J ends lost 2 bases and 4 bases respectively, with 10 bases between them. Germline V lookup: CDR1 SGHRS, CDR2 YFSETQ. This CDR3 reads CASSFNSLNQPQHF. CDR3 bases: TGCGCCAGCAGCTTCAATAGCCTTAATCAGCCCCAGCATTTT. The variable domain in full, with the rest retrieved from reference TRBV5-1 and TRBJ1-5, is KAGVTQTPRYLIKTRGQQVTLSCSPISGHRSVSWYQQTPGQGLQFLFEYFSETQRNKGNFPGRFSGRQFSNSRSEMNVSTLELGDSALYLCASSFNSLNQPQHFGDGTRLSIL.

The chain combines TRBV28 with TRBJ1-6; TRBD1 agrees at 10 bases. With V trimmed by 6 bases and J by 5 bases, 10 bases remained unmatched. The CDR3 runs 17 residues. The germline CDR1 and CDR2 sequences are MDHEN and SYDVKM. CDR3 loop: CASRPSGTGENNSPLHF. The DNA for the CDR3 is TGTGCCAGCAGACCTAGCGGGACAGGGGAAAATAATTCACCCCTCCACTTT.

This clone was counted a single time. This chain joins TRBV6-1 and TRBJ2-7; D may correspond to TRBD1 or TRBD2 (5 bases each). V dropped 7 bases and J dropped 4 bases, with 14 bases sitting between them. This CDR3 region has 13 residues. Germline assignment: CDR1 MNHNS and CDR2 SASEGT. DNA for the CDR3: TGTGCCAGCATTCGACGGGGCGATTACGAGCAGTACTTC. Its protein is CASIRRGDYEQYF.

The rearrangement joins TRBV5-4 to TRBJ1-2; D remains unclear. Germline CDR1 SGHNT, CDR2 YYREEE (reference sequence). This CDR3 has 14 amino acids. V was pared by 4 bases and J by 4 bases, with 14 bases between. For the CDR3, the DNA is TGTGCCAGCAGCCTCGAACGAACTCGCTATGGCTACACCTTC. It codes for CASSLERTRYGYTF. Based on the CDR3 plus reference TRBV5-4 and TRBJ1-2, the full variable domain is ETGVTQSPTHLIKTRGQQVTLRCSSQSGHNTVSWYQQALGQGPQFIFQYYREEENGRGNFPPRFSGLQFPNYSSELNVNALELDDSALYLCASSLERTRYGYTFGSGTRLTVV.

The rearrangement uses TRBV13 and TRBJ1-1; D not resolved. Trimming took 4 bases from V and 8 from J, leaving 17 bases between them. From germline, CDR1 is PRHDT and CDR2 FYEKMQ (reference sequence). CDR3 length: 14 amino acids. The CDR3 here is CASSSGRKAGEAFF. The DNA for the CDR3 is TGTGCCAGCAGCTCCGGGAGGAAGGCTGGGGAAGCTTTCTTT.

The chain recombines TRBV10-1 with TRBJ2-7; a possible D gene is TRBD2 (7 bases). With 11 bases removed from V and 0 bases from J, the gap between germline ends came to 14 bases. The length of the CDR3 is 13 residues. Germline V gene lookup returns CDR1 WNHNN and CDR2 SYGVQD (reference sequence). The CDR3 DNA sequence: TGCGCCGGGGGGGCGGGCCCCTCCTACGAGCAGTACTTC. It specifies CAGGAGPSYEQYF.

The rearrangement joins TRBV27 to TRBJ2-1, with 8 bases matching TRBD2. There are 16 residues in the CDR3. The germline V gene has CDR1 MNHEY and CDR2 SMNVEV (reference sequence). V lost 4 bases and J lost 3; bases outside the gene matches: 8. CDR3 region: CASSSRGRGDYNEQFF. The CDR3, as DNA: TGTGCCAGCAGTTCCCGGGGGCGGGGGGACTACAATGAGCAGTTCTTC.

In its sample, this clone was seen a few times. The chain couples TRBV27 to TRBJ2-2, with 8 bases matching TRBD1. CDR1 is MNHEY and CDR2 is SMNVEV in the germline V gene (reference sequence). The V segment lost 4 bases and the J segment 3 bases; nucleotides outside the gene matches: 13. This CDR3 comprises 18 residues. This CDR3 reads CASSSRGRQGSYTGELFF. In nucleotides, the CDR3 is TGTGCCAGCAGTTCCCGAGGCCGACAGGGGTCGTACACCGGGGAGCTGTTTTTT.

This chain uses TRBV5-1 with TRBJ2-2, with 8 bases fitting TRBD2. The length of the CDR3 is 18 residues. From germline, CDR1 is SGHRS and CDR2 YFSETQ. The V gene end was trimmed by 2 bases and the J gene end by 0 bases; junction bases not matched to a gene: 9. The CDR3 nucleotides are TGCGCCAGCAGCTTACGAGCGGGGGAGTTCGCGAACACCGGGGAGCTGTTTTTT. It codes for CASSLRAGEFANTGELFF.

The gene calls are TRBV9 and TRBJ2-7, with 12 bases aligning to TRBD2. Germline V lookup: CDR1 SGDLS, CDR2 YYNGEE. The CDR3 contains 16 residues. Losses at the gene ends were 0 bases for V and 2 bases for J; bases not matched to a gene: 3. The CDR3 DNA reads TGTGCCAGCAGCGTAGAAGGACTAGCGGGGACCTACGAGCAGTACTTC. Amino acid sequence: CASSVEGLAGTYEQYF.

This clone came up a few times. The chain joins TRBV2 to TRBJ2-7, with 10 bases lining up with TRBD2. With 9 bases clipped from V and 5 bases from J, the junction kept 13 bases outside the gene matches. Germline-derived CDR1 and CDR2 are SNHLY and FYNNEI. The CDR3 covers 15 residues. DNA of the CDR3: TGTGCCAGAAACTTTCCTAGCGGGGGTTCCCACGAGCAGTACTTC. It is translated as CARNFPSGGSHEQYF.

The chain combines TRBV9 with TRBJ2-5, with TRBD2 matching over 10 bases. The junction had 7 bases not matched to a gene; V was cut back by 4 bases and J by 1 base. The CDR3 has 16 amino acids. Germline V CDR1 and CDR2: SGDLS, YYNGEE. The CDR3 region has the DNA TGTGCCAGCAGCCCCTCCCTAGCGGGGGTCCAAGAGACCCAGTACTTC. This encodes CASSPSLAGVQETQYF.

The chain employs TRBV29-1 and TRBJ2-1; tentatively, D is TRBD1 (5 bases). Germline CDR1 SQVTM, CDR2 ANQGSEA. This CDR3 has 13 amino acids. V was trimmed by 2 bases and J by 8 bases, leaving 13 bases between them. The CDR3 spells CSVERGTGYEQFF. The CDR3 region has the DNA TGCAGCGTTGAAAGGGGTACTGGCTATGAGCAGTTCTTC.

The rearrangement joins TRBV27 to TRBJ1-2, with 7 bases identical to TRBD1. Germline V gene lookup returns CDR1 MNHEY and CDR2 SMNVEV (reference sequence). The V gene end was trimmed by 5 bases and the J gene end by 8 bases; junction bases not matched to a gene: 11. CDR3 length: 14 amino acids. DNA for the CDR3: TGTGCCAGCAGTCAAAACAGGGGTGTGGAGGGCTACACCTTC. Translation gives CASSQNRGVEGYTF.

This chain connects TRBV7-9 to TRBJ2-1; D uncertain. Trimming took 5 bases from V and 10 from J, leaving 9 bases between them. Germline V gene sequence: CDR1 SEHNR, CDR2 FQNEAQ (reference sequence). CDR3 length: 11 residues. The CDR3 spells CASSTTVEQFF. CDR3 DNA: TGTGCCAGCAGCACCACCGTAGAGCAGTTCTTC.

The CDR3 region has the DNA TGTGCCAGCAGCGTTTGGGCGGAGAATCAGCCCCAGCATTTT. This translates into CASSVWAENQPQHF. The V and J genes are TRBV9 and TRBJ1-5; D gene uncertain. Germline values: CDR1 SGDLS, CDR2 YYNGEE. Trimming cost V 2 bases and J 4 bases, with 10 bases left between them. The CDR3 has 14 residues.

This clone was seen a handful of times. V gene TRBV19 combines with J gene TRBJ1-3, with TRBD1 matching 7 bases. Per germline, CDR1 LNHDA and CDR2 SQIVND (reference sequence). V shed 5 bases, J shed 2 bases, and the junction held 9 bases outside the gene matches. This CDR3 region has 16 residues. DNA for the CDR3: TGTGCCAGTAGTGTCGGACAGGCCCTTACTGGAAACACCATATATTTT. It translates to CASSVGQALTGNTIYF.

This clone was counted only a few times. V and J are TRBV14 and TRBJ1-1, with a possible D match to TRBD1 (5 bases). V was clipped by 3 bases and J by 5 bases, with 13 bases between them. The CDR3 is made up of 14 amino acids. Germline V gene lookup returns CDR1 SGHDN and CDR2 FVKESK. Written as DNA, the CDR3 is TGTGCCAGCAGCCAGCGAATCGAGGGGACTGAAGCTTTCTTT. Amino acids: CASSQRIEGTEAFF.

The genes are TRBV28 and TRBJ1-2; the match to TRBD1 covers 9 bases. The junction had 9 bases not matched to a gene; V was cut back by 5 bases and J by 2 bases. This CDR3 spans 16 amino acids. Germline assignment: CDR1 MDHEN and CDR2 SYDVKM. The CDR3 nucleotides read TGTGCCAGCAGTCCTCAAGGGACAGGGAGAAACTATGGCTACACCTTC. Translation gives CASSPQGTGRNYGYTF.

On this clone itself: Compared with germline, one end of the junction differs, possibly owing to a read error. The chain joins TRBV29-1 to TRBJ2-1; 13 nucleotides align to TRBD2. In germline, CDR1 is SQVTM, CDR2 ANQGSEA. The CDR3 has 14 amino acids. This chain's CDR3 is CSVTSGGYYIEQFF. The CDR3 nucleotides read TGCAGCGTGACTAGCGGGGGGTATTACATTGAGCAGTTCTTC.

V gene TRBV15 combines with J gene TRBJ2-7; no clear D gene. Trimming cost V 0 bases and J 3 bases, with 6 bases left between them. CDR3 length: 13 amino acids. The V gene's germline CDR1 is LNHNV and CDR2 YYDKDF (reference sequence). CDR3 DNA: TGTGCCACCAGCAGAGATCCCTACTACGAGCAGTACTTC. Amino acids: CATSRDPYYEQYF.

The chain uses TRBV7-6 and TRBJ2-7; D tentatively fits TRBD1 or TRBD2 (5 bases each). V was trimmed by 3 bases and J by 3 bases, leaving 12 bases between them. CDR1 is SGHVS and CDR2 is FNYEAQ in the germline V gene. The CDR3 has 14 amino acids. CDR3 bases: TGTGCCAGCAGCTTTAGATCGGGGCTCTACGAGCAGTACTTC. It yields the protein CASSFRSGLYEQYF.

The CDR3 region has the DNA TGTGCCAGCAGCTCCGCTGACAGGCCGGGGGGCTACACCTTC. Its protein product is CASSSADRPGGYTF. This chain links TRBV5-4 with TRBJ1-2; TRBD1 is a possible D gene (6 bases). Trimming stripped 3 bases from V and 8 bases from J, with 17 bases between. The CDR3 extends over 14 amino acids. CDR1 SGHNT and CDR2 YYREEE come from the germline V gene (reference sequence).

This clone has just a few counts. V and J are TRBV28 and TRBJ2-1; weak D call: TRBD2 (6 bases). The CDR3 is made up of 15 amino acids. V lost 3 bases and J 6 bases, leaving 15 bases between the germline ends. Germline V gene data show CDR1 as MDHEN and CDR2 as SYDVKM. The CDR3 protein is CASSFRGRGPNEQFF. CDR3 in DNA: TGTGCCAGCAGTTTCCGGGGGAGAGGACCCAATGAGCAGTTCTTC.

V usage is TRBV14 and J usage is TRBJ2-3; 10 bases match TRBD2. Losses at the gene ends were 6 bases for V and 0 bases for J; bases not matched to a gene: 3. Germline V gene data show CDR1 as SGHDN and CDR2 as FVKESK. The CDR3 contains 15 residues. The CDR3 nucleotides read TGTGCCAGCAGGTCACTAGCGGGGAGCACAGATACGCAGTATTTT. Translating it yields CASRSLAGSTDTQYF.

V usage is TRBV27 and J usage is TRBJ1-4; D may be TRBD1 (6 bases). Germline CDR1 MNHEY, CDR2 SMNVEV (reference sequence). Between the trimmed V and J ends, which lost 3 bases and 2 bases, there was a span of 13 bases. The CDR3 runs to 16 residues. The CDR3 region has the DNA TGTGCCAGCAGTTTGTCAGGGGTTGGGACTAATGAAAAACTGTTTTTT. This gives the protein CASSLSGVGTNEKLFF.